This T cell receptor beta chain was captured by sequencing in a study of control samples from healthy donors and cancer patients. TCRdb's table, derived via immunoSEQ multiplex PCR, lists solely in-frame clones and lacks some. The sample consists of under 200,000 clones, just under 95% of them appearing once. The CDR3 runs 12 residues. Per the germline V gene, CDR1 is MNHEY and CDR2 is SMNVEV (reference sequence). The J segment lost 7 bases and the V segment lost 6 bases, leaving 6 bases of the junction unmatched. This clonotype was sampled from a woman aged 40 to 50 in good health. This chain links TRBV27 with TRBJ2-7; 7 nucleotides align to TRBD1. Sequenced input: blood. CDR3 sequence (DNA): TGTGCCAGCAGCCCAAGGGACAGAGAGCAGTACTTC. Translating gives CASSPRDREQYF.